This T cell receptor beta chain came from a study of a mutant IDH1 vaccine in newly diagnosed glioma (dated by TCRdb to about 2021). Broadly, across the study: Patients were given eight vaccinations, in weeks 1, 3, 5, 7, 11, 15, 19 and 23, which matched visits V03 through V10. Longitudinal TCRB deep sequencing was done for 25 to 30 treated patients, wherever samples were available for exploratory analyses. Six visits were used for peripheral blood collection: V03 (baseline), V05, V07, V10, V12 and V13. Vaccination was initiated 4-6 weeks after radiotherapy alone, or concurrently with temozolomide cycles in the chemotherapy-containing groups. The roughly 32 treated patients were roughly 62% male and around 40% female, with a mean age of about 43 years. Prior to enrollment, patients had been given standard therapy consisting of radiotherapy alone, temozolomide alone, or radiochemotherapy with temozolomide, with the combination given to most patients.

Taken from the germline V gene (reference sequence), the CDR1 and CDR2 loops are GTSNPN and SVGIG. The CDR3 runs 13 residues from the cysteine to the phenylalanine. Only the CDR3 DNA is retained, 39 bases long and in frame from the first base. V and J are truncated by 5 bases and 7 bases respectively, leaving an intervening sequence of 17 bases. This clone appeared a few times. No cognate antigen has been identified for it. Qualities for individual bases were not recorded, and no much larger clone is one base off. Paper-wide results and their limitations: Selection of PBMC samples for TCRB deep sequencing was based on availability. Vaccine-induced immune responses across multiple MHC alleles were detected in 80% to 95% of patients. It was noted by the authors that analyses of patient blood samples could not be reproduced owing to sample limitations. No apparent relationship was observed between pseudoprogression and alterations in the top peripheral T cell clonotypes detected by TCRB sequencing.

Per the publication, the time point label means: week 23, last vaccination. A 20-mer mutant IDH1 peptide at 300 micrograms in Montanide made up each vaccine dose, which was injected subcutaneously together with topical imiquimod. Newly diagnosed WHO grade 3 or 4 IDH1-mutant astrocytomas showing loss of nuclear ATRX were present in the donors. The samples were drawn from NOA16, a multicentre, single-arm, open-label phase I trial in Germany that tested a mutant IDH1 peptide vaccine in humans for the first time. Genomic DNA for TCRB sequencing was extracted from EDTA blood using the DNeasy Blood and Tissue Kit. The library was obtained by the immunoSEQ multiplex PCR assay. Rearranged TCR beta chain sequences were amplified using the hsTCRB Kit according to the manufacturer's protocol. Sequencing of TCRB libraries was carried out on an Illumina MiSeq. The authors' analysis ran thus. Demultiplexing, trimming and gene mapping were performed with the kit vendor's proprietary platform. Imported from immuneACCESS, the table was reduced by TCRdb to in-frame sequences with V and J called. These copies leave out some clones; in studies compared against another copy, an unresolved V gene accounts for under half, and the cause of the remainder is not known. V and J calls plus clone size are reproduced from that table; the DNA served to infer D and trimming. This sample gives roughly 74,000 clones in total; approximately 85% of them show up just once. Of the sample, 2% to 2.5% falls within the top ten clones.

The origin of this receptor is a man under 40 with glioma. Some clones in this sample may be carry-over from other donors' samples. The starting material was PBMCs, obtained from a glioma patient whose treatment included an IDH1 peptide vaccine. This receptor chain uses TRBV30 and TRBJ1-1, with the D gene not clear enough to name. The DNA sequence is given as TGTGCCTGGGATAACGGGGTTTACGATGAAGCTTTCTTT. It translates as CAWDNGVYDEAFF.